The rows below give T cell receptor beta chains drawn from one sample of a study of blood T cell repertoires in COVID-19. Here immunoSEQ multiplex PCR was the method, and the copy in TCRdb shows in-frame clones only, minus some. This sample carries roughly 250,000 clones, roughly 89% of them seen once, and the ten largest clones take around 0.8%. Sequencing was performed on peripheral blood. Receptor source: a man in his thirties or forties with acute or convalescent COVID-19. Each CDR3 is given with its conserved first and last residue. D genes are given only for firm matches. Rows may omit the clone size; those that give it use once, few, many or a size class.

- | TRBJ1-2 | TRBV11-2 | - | TGTGCCAGCAGCTTAGAATGGGAGGCTAATGGCTACACCTTC | CASSLEWEANGYTF
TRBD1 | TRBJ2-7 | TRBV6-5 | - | TGTGCCAGCAGGGCTGACAGGGTCTCGCAGTACTTC | CASRADRVSQYF
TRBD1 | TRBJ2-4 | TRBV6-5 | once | TGTGCCAGCTCCAGGACAGGGGGAAACATTCAGTACTTC | CASSRTGGNIQYF
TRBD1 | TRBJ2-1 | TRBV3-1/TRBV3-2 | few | TGTGCCAGCAGCCCCACGGACAGGGCGGACAATGAGCAGTTCTTC | CASSPTDRADNEQFF
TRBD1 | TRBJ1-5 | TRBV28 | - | TGTGCCAGCAGTTCTCCAGGGGGCAATAGCAATCAGCCCCAGCATTTT | CASSSPGGNSNQPQHF
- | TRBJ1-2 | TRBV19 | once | TGTGCCACAAAAAGGGGCCCAACCTATGGCTACACCTTC | CATKRGPTYGYTF
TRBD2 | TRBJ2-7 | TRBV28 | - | TGTGCCAGTTTAACGCGGGGGGCCTCCTACGAGCAGTACTTC | CASLTRGASYEQYF
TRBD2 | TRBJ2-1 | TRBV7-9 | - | TGTGCCAGCAGCTTAGGAACTAGCGGGGGGCTCTACAATGAGCAGTTCTTC | CASSLGTSGGLYNEQFF
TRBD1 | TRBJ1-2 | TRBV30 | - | TGTGCCTGGTCGGACAGGGGGCTTAATGGCTACACCTTC | CAWSDRGLNGYTF
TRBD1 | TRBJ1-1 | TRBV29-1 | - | TGCAGCGTCGTAGGACAGGGGAGGACTGAAGCTTTCTTT | CSVVGQGRTEAFF
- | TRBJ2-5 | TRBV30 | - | TGTGCCTGGAGTGTAGGGCAGGGAGGATTCCAAGAGACCCAGTACTTC | CAWSVGQGGFQETQYF
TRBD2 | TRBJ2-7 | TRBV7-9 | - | TGTGCCAGCACCCGGACTAGCGGTTACGAGCAGTACTTC | CASTRTSGYEQYF
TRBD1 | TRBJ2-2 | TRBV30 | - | TGTGCCTGGAGTCGGAGACAGGGGGTGGACGGGGAGCTGTTTTTT | CAWSRRQGVDGELFF
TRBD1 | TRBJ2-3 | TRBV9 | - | TGTGCCAGCAGCTTAGGCTACACAGGGGTGGGAGATACGCAGTATTTT | CASSLGYTGVGDTQYF
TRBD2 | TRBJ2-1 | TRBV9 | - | TGTGCCAGCAGCGCCCGACTAGCGGGCAATGAGCAGTTCTTC | CASSARLAGNEQFF
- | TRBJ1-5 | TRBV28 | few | TGTGCCAGCAGGGGTGGGGGGGCGTTGAATCAGCCCCAGCATTTT | CASRGGGALNQPQHF
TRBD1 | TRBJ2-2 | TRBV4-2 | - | TGTGCCAGCAGCCAAGATCCGGCAGGGGTCGGGACAGCCGGGGAGCTGTTTTTT | CASSQDPAGVGTAGELFF
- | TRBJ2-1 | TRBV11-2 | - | TGTGCCAGCAGCTTAAGGGGCAGCCTCTCCTACAATGAGCAGTTCTTC | CASSLRGSLSYNEQFF
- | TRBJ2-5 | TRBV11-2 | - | TGTGCCAGCAGTCAGAATCCGGGAAAGTACTTTTCAGAGACCCAGTACTTC | CASSQNPGKYFSETQYF
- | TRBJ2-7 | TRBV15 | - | TGTGCCACCGGCACCTACTCCTACGAGCAGTACTTC | CATGTYSYEQYF
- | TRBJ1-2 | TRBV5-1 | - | TGCGCCAGCAGCTTGGTTTGGCAGGGGAAGGTCGGCTACACCTTC | CASSLVWQGKVGYTF
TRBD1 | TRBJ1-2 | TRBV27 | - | TGTGCCAGCAGTTCCCGCTCGGGACAGGTCTATGGCTACACCTTC | CASSSRSGQVYGYTF